Here is one T cell receptor (beta chain) with its context. The antigen is unknown. This sample stems from a study of immune evolution from preneoplasia to lung adenocarcinoma. Method: immunoSEQ multiplex PCR; TCRdb's copy keeps in-frame clones and lacks some. The data hold about 8,400 clones, with approximately 81% observed a single time. Between about 2014 and 2018, patients underwent resection in Japan or China. Study-level results: Top clone share appeared to fall from AAH through AIS, MIA, adenocarcinoma.

The CDR3 is 11 amino acids. V was pared by 11 bases and J by 4 bases, with 11 bases between. CDR1 LNHDA and CDR2 SQIVND come from the germline V gene (reference sequence). The chain uses TRBV19 and TRBJ1-2; a weak D match, TRBD1 (5 bases). The sequenced sample was FFPE invasive lung adenocarcinoma tissue. The sequence derives from a person between 50 and 60 years old with lung adenocarcinoma. The CDR3 region is CAATTVYGYTF. The CDR3 DNA reads TGTGCCGCTACGACAGTCTATGGCTACACCTTC.